The sequence of this T cell receptor beta chain was determined in a study of response to subunit inactivated influenza vaccine. TCRdb reprocessed the RT-PCR reads via MiXCR and lists one record per CDR3 protein. The data show fewer than 250,000 distinct CDR3 sequences, with approximately 15% seen just once and roughly 25% held by the top ten. This clonotype was detected a few times. Its antigen remains unidentified. Notes on the study in general: It was suggested by the authors that few new T cells are recruited by each seasonal influenza vaccination.

Deletions cut 2 bases from V and 0 bases from J, with 13 bases between. CDR3 length equals 17 residues. Per the germline V gene, CDR1 is LGHNA and CDR2 is YSLEER. This specimen consisted of CD8+ T cells sorted from PBMCs, obtained about 5 days after vaccination. This TCR was sampled from a man between 50 and 59 years old who received an inactivated influenza vaccine. The chain uses TRBV4-3 and TRBJ2-2, with TRBD2 as a possible D gene (5 bases). The CDR3 spells CASSQKIAYANTGELFF. In DNA form, the CDR3 reads TGCGCCAGCAGCCAAAAAATAGCGTACGCGAACACCGGGGAGCTGTTTTTT.